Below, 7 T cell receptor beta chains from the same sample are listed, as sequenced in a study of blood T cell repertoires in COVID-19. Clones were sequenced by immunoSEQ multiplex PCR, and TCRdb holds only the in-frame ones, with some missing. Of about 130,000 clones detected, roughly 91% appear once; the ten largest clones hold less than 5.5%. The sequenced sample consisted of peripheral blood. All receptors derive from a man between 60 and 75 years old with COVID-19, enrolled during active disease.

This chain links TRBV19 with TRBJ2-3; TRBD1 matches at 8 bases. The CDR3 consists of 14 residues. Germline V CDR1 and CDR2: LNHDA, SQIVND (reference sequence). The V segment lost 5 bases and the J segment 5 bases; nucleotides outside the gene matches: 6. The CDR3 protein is CASSPRTGIDTQYF. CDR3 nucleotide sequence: TGTGCCAGTAGTCCAAGGACAGGGATAGATACGCAGTATTTT.

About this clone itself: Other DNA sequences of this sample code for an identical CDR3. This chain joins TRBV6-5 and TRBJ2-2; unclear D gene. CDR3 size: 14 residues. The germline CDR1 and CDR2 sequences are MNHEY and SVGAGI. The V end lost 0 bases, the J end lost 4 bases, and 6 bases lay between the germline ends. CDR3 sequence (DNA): TGTGCCAGCAGTTACTCGAGCCCCACCGGGGAGCTGTTTTTT. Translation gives CASSYSSPTGELFF.

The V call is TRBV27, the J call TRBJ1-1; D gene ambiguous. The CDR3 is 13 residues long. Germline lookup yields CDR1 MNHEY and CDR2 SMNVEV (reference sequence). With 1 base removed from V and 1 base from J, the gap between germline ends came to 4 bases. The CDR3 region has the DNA TGTGCCAGCAGTTTATTAGCGAACACTGAAGCTTTCTTT. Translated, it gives CASSLLANTEAFF.

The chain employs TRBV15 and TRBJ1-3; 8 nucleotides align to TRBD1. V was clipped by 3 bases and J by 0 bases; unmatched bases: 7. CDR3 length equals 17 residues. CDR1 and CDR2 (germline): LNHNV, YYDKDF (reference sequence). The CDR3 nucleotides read TGTGCCACCAGCAGTCCAATGGGACAGGTCTCTGGAAACACCATATATTTT. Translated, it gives CATSSPMGQVSGNTIYF.

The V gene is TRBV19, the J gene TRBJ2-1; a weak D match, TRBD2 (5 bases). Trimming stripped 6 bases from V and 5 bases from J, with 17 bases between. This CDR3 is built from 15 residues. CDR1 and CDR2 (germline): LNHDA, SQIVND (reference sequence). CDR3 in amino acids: CASSPRTRLHNEQFF. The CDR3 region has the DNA TGTGCCAGTAGCCCCCGAACTAGACTCCACAATGAGCAGTTCTTC.

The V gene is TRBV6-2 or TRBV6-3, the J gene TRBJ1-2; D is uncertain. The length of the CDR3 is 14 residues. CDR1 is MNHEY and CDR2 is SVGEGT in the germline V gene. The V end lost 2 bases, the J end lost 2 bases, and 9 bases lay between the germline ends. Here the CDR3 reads CASSYGPLNYGYTF. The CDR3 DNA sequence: TGTGCCAGCAGTTACGGGCCACTCAACTATGGCTACACCTTC.

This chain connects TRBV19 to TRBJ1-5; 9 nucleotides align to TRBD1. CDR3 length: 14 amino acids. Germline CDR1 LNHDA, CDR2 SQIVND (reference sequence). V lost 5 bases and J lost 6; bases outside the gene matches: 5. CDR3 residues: CASSSRQGGQPQHF. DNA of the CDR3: TGTGCCAGTAGTTCACGACAGGGGGGTCAGCCCCAGCATTTT.